The 18 T cell receptor beta chains below come from one sample, sequenced in a study of blood T cell repertoires in COVID-19. Libraries were prepared by immunoSEQ multiplex PCR; TCRdb keeps only in-frame clonotypes and omits some of them. The table includes 370,000 or so clones, 81% detected once. The specimen sequenced was peripheral blood. The receptors shown here come from a human donor with acute or convalescent COVID-19. The donor label of this sample is uncertain.

The chain recombines TRBV18 with TRBJ1-2, with TRBD1 matching 7 bases. Per the germline V gene, CDR1 is KGHSH and CDR2 is LQKENI. V was clipped by 1 base and J by 6 bases; unmatched bases: 8. This CDR3 has 15 amino acids. The chain's CDR3 is CASSPLEGDRNGYTF. The DNA for the CDR3 is TGTGCCAGCTCACCACTTGAAGGGGACAGAAATGGCTACACCTTC.

J is TRBJ2-3 and V is TRBV7-2; 12 positions match TRBD2. CDR3 length equals 16 residues. Looked up from germline, CDR1 is SGHTA and CDR2 is FQGNSA. Losses at the gene ends were 5 bases for V and 2 bases for J; bases not matched to a gene: 5. CDR3 protein: CASSPGTSGHTDTQYF. The CDR3 DNA reads as TGTGCCAGCAGCCCCGGGACTAGCGGGCACACAGATACGCAGTATTTT.

This clone was detected once. The rearrangement links TRBV6-5 to TRBJ1-2, with D unclear. V was trimmed by 8 bases and J by 5 bases, leaving 12 bases between them. CDR3 length equals 12 residues. Germline CDR1 reads MNHEY; CDR2 reads SVGAGI. CDR3 loop: CASWGGGYGYTF. CDR3 in DNA: TGTGCCAGCTGGGGAGGCGGTTATGGCTACACCTTC.

V and J are TRBV11-2 and TRBJ2-7, with D possibly TRBD2 on 6 matching bases. The CDR3 is 14 amino acids. V lost 5 bases and J 2 bases, leaving 13 bases between the germline ends. Germline V gives CDR1 SGHAT, CDR2 FQNNGV. Here the CDR3 reads CASSPGAGAYEQYF. CDR3 coding DNA: TGTGCCAGCAGCCCAGGAGCGGGCGCCTACGAGCAGTACTTC. The full variable domain, its missing parts supplied by reference TRBV11-2 and TRBJ2-7, is EAGVAQSPRYKIIEKRQSVAFWCNPISGHATLYWYQQILGQGPKLLIQFQNNGVVDDSQLPKDRFSAERLKGVDSTLKIQPAKLEDSAVYLCASSPGAGAYEQYFGPGTRLTVT.

The chain couples TRBV14 to TRBJ1-1; no clear D gene. The CDR3 totals 14 residues. Looked up from germline, CDR1 is SGHDN and CDR2 is FVKESK. The V end was cut by 3 bases, the J end by 2 bases, with 10 bases between. Here the CDR3 reads CASSHGQTNTEAFF. CDR3 sequence (DNA): TGTGCCAGCAGCCATGGGCAGACAAACACTGAAGCTTTCTTT.

This chain uses TRBV4-1 with TRBJ1-2, with unresolved D. Germline V gene lookup returns CDR1 MGHRA and CDR2 YSYEKL. V was cut by 0 bases and J by 2 bases, with 13 bases left in between. The CDR3 covers 16 residues. Written as DNA, the CDR3 is TGCGCCAGCAGCCAAGATCGTTTCGGAGAAAACTATGGCTACACCTTC. The encoded protein is CASSQDRFGENYGYTF.

V is TRBV6-5 and J is TRBJ1-2; a possible D gene is TRBD1 (5 bases). Germline-derived CDR1 and CDR2 are MNHEY and SVGAGI. The CDR3 consists of 14 residues. V shed 10 bases and J shed 6 bases, with 21 bases lying between them. DNA of the CDR3: TGTGCCACCACACATATCGACAGCCAGCATGGCTACACCTTC. This gives the protein CATTHIDSQHGYTF.

The chain has TRBV6-2 or TRBV6-3 and TRBJ2-1; TRBD2 aligns across 7 bases. In germline, CDR1 is MNHEY, CDR2 SVGEGT. The V gene end was trimmed by 6 bases and the J gene end by 7 bases; junction bases not matched to a gene: 3. The CDR3 spans 12 residues. This CDR3 is CASSNGGNEQFF. The CDR3, as DNA: TGTGCCAGCAGCAACGGGGGGAATGAGCAGTTCTTC.

This clone was counted a single time. The chain links TRBV18 to TRBJ1-2, with TRBD1 as a possible D gene (6 bases). Germline V lookup: CDR1 KGHSH, CDR2 LQKENI. CDR3 length: 16 residues. Trimming cost V 2 bases and J 8 bases, with 21 bases left between them. CDR3 sequence: CASSPDQKLTGTGYTF. In DNA, the CDR3 is TGTGCCAGCTCACCAGACCAAAAACTCACAGGGACGGGCTACACCTTC.

CDR3 nucleotide sequence: TGTGCCAGCAGCAAGCGGGACCCCCCCCACGAGCAGTACTTC. Its protein is CASSKRDPPHEQYF. J is TRBJ2-7 and V is TRBV28, with 7 bases aligning to TRBD2. J was trimmed by 5 bases and V by 6 bases; bases with no gene match: 10. CDR1 MDHEN and CDR2 SYDVKM come from the germline V gene. The CDR3 extends over 14 amino acids. Looking up the rest from reference TRBV28 and TRBJ2-7 gives the full variable domain: DVKVTQSSRYLVKRTGEKVFLECVQDMDHENMFWYRQDPGLGLRLIYFSYDVKMKEKGDIPEGYSVSREKKERFSLILESASTNQTSMYLCASSKRDPPHEQYFGPGTRLTVT.

This clone occurred a few times. J is TRBJ2-2 and V is TRBV30; TRBD1 is a possible D gene (6 bases). The ends were cut back, 5 bases at V and 1 base at J, with 11 bases in the middle. Germline lookup yields CDR1 GTSNPN and CDR2 SVGIG (reference sequence). This CDR3 spans 14 amino acids. The CDR3 region is CAWLTGQNTGELFF. In nucleotides, the CDR3 is TGTGCCTGGCTAACGGGACAGAACACCGGGGAGCTGTTTTTT.

Remarks on this clone: A read error may be the cause here, since a much bigger clone is one base away. V usage is TRBV28 and J usage is TRBJ1-3, with 9 bases that match TRBD1. The CDR3 totals 13 residues. Germline V lookup: CDR1 MDHEN, CDR2 SYDVKM. V shed 8 bases, J shed 2 bases, and the junction held 1 base outside the gene matches. This CDR3 is CASRTGAGNTIYF. The DNA of the CDR3 is TGTGCCAGCCGGACAGGGGCTGGAAACACCATATATTTT.

The V gene is TRBV7-9, the J gene TRBJ2-7; TRBD2 is a possible D gene (5 bases). In germline, CDR1 is SEHNR, CDR2 FQNEAQ (reference sequence). Trimming stripped 3 bases from V and 6 bases from J, with 9 bases between. CDR3 length: 12 amino acids. In DNA form, the CDR3 reads TGTGCCAGCAGCTTCGGGGTCCTCGAGCAGTACTTC. As protein: CASSFGVLEQYF.

This chain connects TRBV5-6 to TRBJ2-3; TRBD2 aligns across 13 bases. The CDR3 is 16 amino acids. After removal of 4 bases from V and 2 bases from J, the junction contained 4 bases not matched to a gene. Germline CDR1 and CDR2: SGHDT and YYEEEE. CDR3 residues: CASSLGLAGITDTQYF. CDR3 sequence (DNA): TGTGCCAGCAGCCTGGGACTAGCGGGAATCACAGATACGCAGTATTTT.

This clone was observed a handful of times. The chain recombines TRBV2 with TRBJ1-2; 7 bases map to TRBD1. This CDR3 contains 14 residues. After removal of 8 bases from V and 2 bases from J, the junction contained 8 bases not matched to a gene. CDR1 is SNHLY, CDR2 FYNNEI, per germline. The DNA of the CDR3 is TGTGCCAGCTTCGAACGACAGGGAAACTATGGCTACACCTTC. This sequence encodes CASFERQGNYGYTF. Full variable domain (rest looked up from reference TRBV2 and TRBJ1-2): EPEVTQTPSHQVTQMGQEVILRCVPISNHLYFYWYRQILGQKVEFLVSFYNNEISEKSEIFDDQFSVERPDGSNFTLKIRSTKLEDSAMYFCASFERQGNYGYTFGSGTRLTVV.

V is TRBV10-3 and J is TRBJ1-6; TRBD1 is a possible D gene (5 bases). The CDR3 is 14 residues long. Germline V gives CDR1 ENHRY, CDR2 SYGVKD. V gave up 5 bases and J gave up 7 bases, with 12 bases separating them. The CDR3, as DNA: TGTGCCATCAGTAAGGGGTCGGAAAATTCACCCCTCCACTTT. Amino acid sequence: CAISKGSENSPLHF.

The V gene is TRBV2, the J gene TRBJ1-4; D is unclear. Germline V gene data show CDR1 as SNHLY and CDR2 as FYNNEI. CDR3 length: 17 residues. Between the trimmed V and J ends, which lost 4 bases and 0 bases, there was a span of 15 bases. CDR3 DNA sequence: TGTGCCAGCAGTGCCCCGGCGCAGGCGACAACTAATGAAAAACTGTTTTTT. It translates to CASSAPAQATTNEKLFF.

The chain couples TRBV9 to TRBJ2-1; a weak D match, TRBD2 (5 bases). This CDR3 region has 15 residues. CDR1 SGDLS and CDR2 YYNGEE come from the germline V gene. V was clipped by 1 base and J by 5 bases, with 13 bases between them. CDR3 DNA: TGTGCCAGCAGCGTACGTGGCGTGGGAGACAATGAGCAGTTCTTC. Amino acid sequence: CASSVRGVGDNEQFF.